These 2 T cell receptor beta chains share one sample of origin, sequenced in a study of blood T cell repertoires in COVID-19 (dated by TCRdb to about 2020). Library generation was performed with the immunoSEQ multiplex PCR assay. The table comes from immuneACCESS by way of TCRdb, which keeps in-frame sequences with V and J called. Part of the clones is missing from these tables; in studies checked, under half for an unresolved V gene and the rest for unknown reasons. This sample is represented by 80,000 or so clones; roughly nine tenths of them were singletons. Together, the top ten hold 7% to 10% of the sample. The sequenced sample was peripheral blood. These receptors were obtained from a human donor in a cohort sampled during active COVID-19.

The gene calls are TRBV18 and TRBJ2-7; D is uncertain. The V and J ends lost 2 bases and 0 bases respectively, with 8 bases between them. The length of the CDR3 is 14 residues. The germline gives CDR1 KGHSH, CDR2 LQKENI. Here the CDR3 reads CASSPVDNSYEQYF. CDR3 bases: TGTGCCAGCTCACCAGTCGACAACTCCTACGAGCAGTACTTC.

This clone was counted a single time. The V call is TRBV7-8, the J call TRBJ1-2, with 12 bases lining up with TRBD1. CDR1 is SGHVS, CDR2 FQNEAQ, per germline. Trimming removed 6 bases from V and 7 bases from J; junction bases left unmatched: 18. The CDR3 extends over 18 amino acids. The CDR3 loop reads CASRKGPGQGARWAGYTF. CDR3 DNA: TGTGCCAGCAGAAAGGGCCCGGGACAGGGGGCGCGTTGGGCTGGCTACACCTTC.